Listed below are T cell receptor beta chains from one sample, sequenced in a study of metastatic and nonmetastatic thyroid tumors. TCRdb re-called the PCR reads with MiXCR. The sample carries approximately 35,000 clones, about 18% recorded once. The sequencing input was blood. All receptors come from a male donor with papillary thyroid cancer or a benign thyroid nodule (not recorded which). Some clones in this sample may be carry-over from other donors' samples. Both conserved end residues are part of each CDR3. D genes are given only for firm matches. Some rows have no size entry. The others give once, few or many, or a class for an expanded clone.

V gene	D gene	J gene	clone size	CDR3 length	CDR3 DNA	CDR3 protein
TRBV4-1	TRBD1	TRBJ2-6	.	15	TGTGCCAGCAGCCAAGCCCCGGGACAGGGTCGGGTCCTGACTTTC	CASSQAPGQGRVLTF
TRBV12-3/TRBV12-4	.	TRBJ1-2	medium-sized	13	TGTGCCAGCAGTCTGGGCGCAGGAAAGGGCTACACCTTC	CASSLGAGKGYTF
TRBV12-3/TRBV12-4	.	TRBJ1-2	.	15	TGTGCCCGCAGTGCCATCCGGGACTGGTCCTATGGCTACACCTTC	CARSAIRDWSYGYTF
TRBV28	TRBD2	TRBJ2-3	many	16	TGTGCCAGCAGATCGGCCGGACTAGCGGAACGAGATACGCAGTATTTT	CASRSAGLAERDTQYF
TRBV6-4	.	TRBJ1-5	.	16	TGTGCCAGCAGTGACTCGACTAGCGGGAGCAATGAGCCCCAGCATTTT	CASSDSTSGSNEPQHF
TRBV7-3	TRBD1	TRBJ2-7	.	13	TGTGCCAGCAGCAGGGACAGGGAGTACGAGCAGTACTTC	CASSRDREYEQYF
TRBV28	.	TRBJ1-2	few	14	TGTGCCAGCGTCCCATGGGGGGAGTCGGTAGGCTACACCTTC	CASVPWGESVGYTF
TRBV5-4	.	TRBJ2-1	many	12	TGTGCCAGCAGCTTGGGGCAAAATGAGCAGTTCTTC	CASSLGQNEQFF
TRBV27	TRBD1	TRBJ1-4	many	14	TGTGCCAGCAGTCCGGGACAGGAGGGGGAAAAACTGTTTTTT	CASSPGQEGEKLFF
TRBV24-1	.	TRBJ2-1	many	13	TGTGCCACCACTGGTGGGACGAGCGATGAGCAGTTCTTC	CATTGGTSDEQFF
TRBV9	TRBD2	TRBJ2-3	few	15	TGTGCCAGCAGCCAAACCGGGACTAACACAGATACGCAGTATTTT	CASSQTGTNTDTQYF
TRBV10-3	TRBD2	TRBJ2-1	few	14	TGTGCCATCGGTTCGGAAACTAGCGGGGATGAGCAGTTCTTC	CAIGSETSGDEQFF
TRBV11-1	.	TRBJ1-2	.	18	TGTCCCAGCAGCTCTACGCGCCCTCTCACACAGAAATACTATGGCTACACCTTC	CPSSSTRPLTQKYYGYTF
TRBV27	TRBD2	TRBJ2-2	many	15	TGTGCCAGCAACCGACTAGCGGGAAACACCGGGGAGCTGTTTTTT	CASNRLAGNTGELFF
TRBV6-1	TRBD1	TRBJ2-3	few	15	TGTGCCAGCAGTATAAGGCAGGGGGCTTCAGATACGCAGTATTTT	CASSIRQGASDTQYF
TRBV5-1	.	TRBJ1-1	many	14	TGCGCCAGCAGCCCCGGGGTGGCGGACACTGAAGCTTTCTTT	CASSPGVADTEAFF
TRBV28	TRBD1	TRBJ1-6	.	16	TGTGCCAGCAGTCTTAGGGGGCGTCACTATAGTTCACCCCTCCACTTT	CASSLRGRHYSSPLHF
TRBV19	TRBD1	TRBJ1-2	few	15	TGTGCCAGTACCCCCAGACAGGGGGCGGATTATGGCTACACCTTC	CASTPRQGADYGYTF
TRBV27	.	TRBJ2-3	many	16	TGTGCCAGCAGTTCATATACGCGGACGAGGGGAGATACGCAGTATTTT	CASSSYTRTRGDTQYF
TRBV28	.	TRBJ1-2	.	15	TGTGCCAGCAGTTTAAGCCTGGGGGTAGAGTATGGCTACACCTTC	CASSLSLGVEYGYTF